The next 9 T cell receptor beta chains were all read from a single sample in a study of CD8 T cells in ankylosing spondylitis. Study-wide findings and caveats: A motif of eight or nine highly homologous TCR beta variants was seen as apparently characteristic of ankylosing spondylitis blood.

These receptors' antigens are unknown. MiXCR, applied by TCRdb to the 5' RACE reads, yields one record per CDR3 protein. Here the sample spans around 450,000 distinct CDR3 sequences, 25% to 30% being singletons. Sequenced input: blood, either unsorted or a sorted T cell fraction (not recorded which). All receptors derive from a male donor with ankylosing spondylitis.

The rearrangement joins TRBV6-1 to TRBJ2-1; D perhaps matches TRBD1 (6 bases). Trimming removed 6 bases from V and 1 base from J, with 13 bases in between. The CDR3 has 15 amino acids. Germline V gene sequence: CDR1 MNHNS, CDR2 SASEGT. CDR3 sequence reads: CASREYRASYNEQFF. The CDR3 nucleotides read TGTGCCAGCAGGGAATACAGGGCGTCCTACAATGAGCAGTTCTTC.

This clonotype showed up just a few times. V and J are TRBV20-1 and TRBJ2-7; TRBD1 agrees at 8 bases. V lost 6 bases, J lost 2 bases, and 6 bases stayed unmatched. The CDR3 is 13 amino acids. Germline CDR1 DFQATT, CDR2 SNEGSKA (reference sequence). The CDR3 reads CSAGRTGTYEQYV. The CDR3 DNA follows: TGCAGTGCCGGCAGGACAGGGACCTACGAGCAGTACGTC.

This clonotype occurred a few times. This rearrangement joins TRBV6-5 to TRBJ2-2; D might be TRBD1 (6 bases). V shed 4 bases and J shed 4 bases, with 16 bases lying between them. This CDR3 contains 16 residues. Germline CDR1 reads MNHEY; CDR2 reads SVGAGI. In DNA form, the CDR3 reads TGTGCCAGCAGTTCGCTCCCACAGGGTCTCACCGGGGAGCTGTTTTTT. Its translation is CASSSLPQGLTGELFF.

A remark on this clonotype: Sequence at one end of the junction differs from germline and may be a read error. The rearrangement joins TRBV29-1 to TRBJ2-7; D not certain. CDR1 and CDR2 (germline): SQVTM, ANQGSEA. This CDR3 spans 14 amino acids. The DNA of the CDR3 is TGCAGCGTTCAAGAACATCCTCCCGCTGACGAGCAGTACTTC. It encodes CSVQEHPPADEQYF.

The CDR3 is CSVVTYNKNTEAFF. In DNA form, the CDR3 reads TGCAGCGTTGTAACTTATAACAAGAACACTGAAGCTTTCTTT. The chain has TRBV29-1 and TRBJ1-1; D remains ambiguous. V was cut by 4 bases and J by 1 base, with 13 bases left in between. The CDR3 has 14 residues. CDR1 SQVTM and CDR2 ANQGSEA come from the germline V gene.

Only one count was recorded for this clonotype. The rearrangement joins TRBV11-3 to TRBJ2-3; no definite D call. CDR3 size: 13 residues. The V gene's germline CDR1 is SGHNT and CDR2 YENEEA. Trimming took off 5 bases at V and 2 bases at J, with 8 bases between the two ends. The CDR3 here is CASSKQSTDTQYF. The CDR3 DNA is TGTGCCAGCAGCAAGCAGTCCACAGATACGCAGTATTTT. The full variable domain, completed using reference TRBV11-3 and TRBJ2-3, is EAGVVQSPRYKIIEKKQPVAFWCNPISGHNTLYWYLQNLGQGPELLIRYENEEAVDDSQLPKDRFSAERLKGVDSTLKIQPAELGDSAVYLCASSKQSTDTQYFGPGTRLTVL.

This chain joins TRBV20-1 and TRBJ1-1, with D possibly TRBD1 on 5 matching bases. Trimming removed 5 bases from V and 0 bases from J, with 13 bases in between. Germline lookup yields CDR1 DFQATT and CDR2 SNEGSKA (reference sequence). CDR3 length equals 14 residues. The CDR3 coding sequence is TGCAGTGCTCGTCGGACAAGGATGAACACTGAAGCTTTCTTT. Translated: CSARRTRMNTEAFF.

V is TRBV3-1 and J is TRBJ2-2; 7 nucleotides align to TRBD2. The CDR3 runs to 19 residues. CDR1 and CDR2 from the germline V gene are LGHDT and YNNKEL (reference sequence). V was pared by 4 bases and J by 1 base, with 15 bases of the junction left unmatched. The CDR3 DNA sequence: TGTGCCAGCAGCCCTAAGGATAGGGGACTACCAGGGAACACCGGGGAGCTGTTTTTT. Its translation: CASSPKDRGLPGNTGELFF.

CDR3 sequence: CASSLEGAGDGETQYF. In DNA, the CDR3 is TGCGCCAGCAGCTTGGAGGGAGCGGGAGATGGAGAGACCCAGTACTTC. The chain combines TRBV5-1 with TRBJ2-5, with 8 nucleotides matching TRBD2. With V trimmed by 0 bases and J by 4 bases, 8 bases remained unmatched. The V gene's germline CDR1 is SGHRS and CDR2 YFSETQ. The CDR3 length is 16 residues.